This T cell receptor (beta chain) appears in the sequencing data of a study of CD8+CD57+ T cells in acquired aplastic anemia. Study at large: An average of 3.2 ug of DNA was obtained from sorted CD4+ and CD8+ cells.

Before being chosen for sequencing, patients had shown CD8+CD57+ cell expansion by flow cytometry. The CDR3 spans 17 residues. Per the germline V gene, CDR1 is KGHSH and CDR2 is LQKENI. J gave up 4 bases and V 0 bases, and 10 bases lay outside the gene matches. Template material for TCR beta VDJ and CDR3 profiling consisted of genomic DNA. MiXCR, applied by TCRdb to the reads, yields one record per CDR3 protein. The table lists 150,000 to 200,000 distinct CDR3 sequences, 48% of them singletons. The rearrangement links TRBV18 to TRBJ1-2; 8 bases match TRBD1. The sequence was obtained from a human donor with aplastic anemia. Sequences were obtained from sorted CD4+, CD8+, or CD8+CD57+ T cells (not recorded which) from PBMCs. The CDR3 loop reads CASSPPYIAGQVYGYTF. In DNA, the CDR3 is TGTGCCAGCTCACCACCGTATATAGCGGGACAGGTCTATGGCTACACCTTC.